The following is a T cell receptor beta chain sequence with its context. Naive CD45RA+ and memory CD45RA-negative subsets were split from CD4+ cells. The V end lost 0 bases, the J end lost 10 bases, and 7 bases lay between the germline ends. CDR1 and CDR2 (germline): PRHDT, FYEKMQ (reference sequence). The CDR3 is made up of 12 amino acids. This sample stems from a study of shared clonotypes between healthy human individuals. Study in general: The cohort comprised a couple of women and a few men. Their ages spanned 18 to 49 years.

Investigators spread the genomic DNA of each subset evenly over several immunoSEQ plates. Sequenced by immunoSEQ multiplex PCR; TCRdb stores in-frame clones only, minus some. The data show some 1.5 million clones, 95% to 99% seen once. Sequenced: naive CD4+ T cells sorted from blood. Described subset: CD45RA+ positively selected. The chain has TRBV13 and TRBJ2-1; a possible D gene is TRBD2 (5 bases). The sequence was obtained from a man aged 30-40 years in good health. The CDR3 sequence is CASSLGPGEQFF. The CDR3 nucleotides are TGTGCCAGCAGCTTAGGGCCGGGGGAGCAGTTCTTC.